A single sample is the source of the 27 T cell receptor beta chains below, sequenced in a study of control samples from healthy donors and cancer patients. The repertoire was sequenced with immunoSEQ multiplex PCR; TCRdb's copy has only in-frame clones and lacks some. The sample yields tens of thousands of clones, roughly nine tenths seen once. Specimen: blood. All receptors come from a man aged 25 to 40 in good health.

J is TRBJ2-3 and V is TRBV12-3 or TRBV12-4, with a tentative D call TRBD1 (6 bases). The CDR3 spans 11 residues. The ends were cut back, 6 bases at V and 6 bases at J, with 7 bases in the middle. DNA of the CDR3: TGTGCCAGCAGCCAGGGGGATACGCAGTATTTT. It specifies CASSQGDTQYF.

The rearrangement uses TRBV27 and TRBJ2-3; tentatively, D is TRBD1 or TRBD2 (5 bases each). Trimming took 3 bases from V and 4 from J, leaving 11 bases between them. Germline V gene data show CDR1 as MNHEY and CDR2 as SMNVEV (reference sequence). The CDR3 has 14 residues. CDR3 nucleotides: TGTGCCAGCAGTTTTTCTGGGGGTGCAGATACGCAGTATTTT. This gives the protein CASSFSGGADTQYF.

The chain combines TRBV7-3 with TRBJ2-2; 11 nucleotides align to TRBD1. Trimming cost V 3 bases and J 6 bases; bases outside gene matches: 9. The CDR3 sequence is 17 residues long. Germline-derived CDR1 and CDR2 are SGHTA and FQGTGA. CDR3 sequence reads: CASSFTGTGGFAGELFF. CDR3 coding DNA: TGTGCCAGCAGCTTTACCGGGACAGGGGGATTCGCCGGGGAGCTGTTTTTT.

With regard to this clone: This sample includes further DNA sequences coding for the same CDR3. This chain links TRBV6-5 with TRBJ1-2; 7 bases are a match to TRBD1. The length of the CDR3 is 15 residues. Germline V gene lookup returns CDR1 MNHEY and CDR2 SVGAGI. V trimming: 2 bases; J trimming: 5 bases; junction bases outside the gene matches: 8. The CDR3 DNA reads as TGTGCCAGCAGTTACGCACGACAGGGACCTTATGGCTACACCTTC. It is translated as CASSYARQGPYGYTF.

This rearrangement joins TRBV27 to TRBJ2-3, with 9 bases that match TRBD1. V lost 7 bases, J lost 2 bases, and 7 bases stayed unmatched. Germline CDR1 is MNHEY and CDR2 is SMNVEV (reference sequence). This CDR3 is 15 amino acids long. CDR3 region: CASTGGTGYTDTQYF. The CDR3 coding sequence is TGTGCCAGCACCGGCGGGACAGGGTACACAGATACGCAGTATTTT.

The chain combines TRBV7-8 with TRBJ1-2; TRBD1 matches at 11 bases. The CDR3 covers 15 residues. Trimming removed 5 bases from V and 6 bases from J; junction bases left unmatched: 8. Germline V gene lookup returns CDR1 SGHVS and CDR2 FQNEAQ. For the CDR3, the DNA is TGTGCCAGCAGCGGCCGGACAGGGGGCAGGAATGGCTACACCTTC. This sequence encodes CASSGRTGGRNGYTF.

The V and J genes are TRBV19 and TRBJ2-7, with D possibly TRBD1 on 7 matching bases. The CDR3 totals 13 residues. V was clipped by 4 bases and J by 9 bases, with 16 bases between them. The germline CDR1 and CDR2 sequences are LNHDA and SQIVND (reference sequence). CDR3 nucleotide sequence: TGTGCCAGTAGTACAGGGGGGAGTAGTGGGCAGTACTTC. It specifies CASSTGGSSGQYF. The full variable domain, rest sourced from reference TRBV19 and TRBJ2-7, is DGGITQSPKYLFRKEGQNVTLSCEQNLNHDAMYWYRQDPGQGLRLIYYSQIVNDFQKGDIAEGYSVSREKKESFPLTVTSAQKNPTAFYLCASSTGGSSGQYFGPGTRLTVT.

The chain recombines TRBV5-4 with TRBJ2-5; the match to TRBD2 covers 15 bases. The CDR3 length is 17 residues. Germline CDR1 SGHNT, CDR2 YYREEE (reference sequence). V shed 4 bases and J 1 base; nucleotides not matched to a gene: 5. The CDR3 region has the DNA TGTGCCAGCAGCAGAGGACTAGCGGGGGGGGTCCAAGAGACCCAGTACTTC. This sequence encodes CASSRGLAGGVQETQYF.

The V call is TRBV7-8, the J call TRBJ2-2; D ambiguous. The V end lost 1 base, the J end lost 4 bases, and 10 bases lay between the germline ends. The CDR3 totals 15 residues. Per germline, CDR1 SGHVS and CDR2 FQNEAQ. CDR3 bases: TGTGCCAGCAGCTTAGGTTTCGCAGGCACCGGGGAGCTGTTTTTT. Amino acid sequence: CASSLGFAGTGELFF.

The chain couples TRBV7-7 to TRBJ2-1; maybe TRBD1 (5 bases). Germline V gives CDR1 SSHAT, CDR2 FNYEAQ (reference sequence). The CDR3 contains 18 residues. V lost 1 base to trimming and J lost 1 base, with 17 bases between them. Written as DNA, the CDR3 is TGTGCCAGCAGCTTAGAAAGTCAGGGTACGTTGTCCTACAATGAGCAGTTCTTC. It translates to CASSLESQGTLSYNEQFF.

The table lists this clone with a count of one. The chain links TRBV12-3 or TRBV12-4 to TRBJ1-4; no firm D call. Trimming took off 6 bases at V and 7 bases at J, with 12 bases between the two ends. This CDR3 comprises 13 residues. The DNA of the CDR3 is TGTGCCAGCAGGCGGAATAGTGGTGAAAAACTGTTTTTT. Protein: CASRRNSGEKLFF.

The CDR3: CASSLEGGGPSTDTQYF. The CDR3 DNA reads as TGTGCCAGCAGCTTAGAGGGGGGCGGACCTAGCACAGATACGCAGTATTTT. V and J are TRBV7-9 and TRBJ2-3; tentatively, D is TRBD1 or TRBD2 (6 bases each). This CDR3 spans 17 amino acids. Per the germline V gene, CDR1 is SEHNR and CDR2 is FQNEAQ (reference sequence). The V and J ends lost 1 base and 0 bases respectively, with 14 bases between them.

The CDR3 reads CASSVVDREISGANVLTF. Here the CDR3 DNA reads TGTGCCAGCAGCGTAGTGGACAGGGAAATCTCTGGGGCCAACGTCCTGACTTTC. The chain is built from TRBV9 and TRBJ2-6; 8 bases agree with TRBD1. J gave up 0 bases and V 0 bases, and 5 bases lay outside the gene matches. CDR1 is SGDLS, CDR2 YYNGEE, per germline. This CDR3 region has 18 residues.

This chain joins TRBV7-9 and TRBJ1-5; unclear D gene. Germline V gene sequence: CDR1 SEHNR, CDR2 FQNEAQ (reference sequence). Trimming cost V 3 bases and J 3 bases, with 9 bases left between them. The CDR3 has 14 amino acids. The CDR3 loop reads CASSLSAPNQPQHF. The DNA of the CDR3 is TGTGCCAGCAGCTTGTCAGCGCCCAATCAGCCCCAGCATTTT.

V usage is TRBV12-3 or TRBV12-4 and J usage is TRBJ1-1, with 7 bases fitting TRBD1. The CDR3 has 12 residues. After removal of 6 bases from V and 4 bases from J, the junction contained 2 bases not matched to a gene. The DNA of the CDR3 is TGTGCCAGCAGCCCAGGGGGCACTGAAGCTTTCTTT. This translates into CASSPGGTEAFF.

V and J are TRBV19 and TRBJ1-4, with a possible D match to TRBD1 (6 bases). Trimming stripped 6 bases from V and 1 base from J, with 12 bases between. Germline loops: CDR1 LNHDA, CDR2 SQIVND (reference sequence). The CDR3 has 15 residues. CDR3 bases: TGTGCCAGTAGGTCCCCAGGGGAAACTAATGAAAAACTGTTTTTT. Translating gives CASRSPGETNEKLFF.

CDR3 residues: CASSQTSGSYNEQFF. The DNA for the CDR3 is TGTGCCAGCAGCCAGACTAGCGGGAGTTACAATGAGCAGTTCTTC. This sequence joins TRBV9 and TRBJ2-1; 12 bases are a match to TRBD2. Germline V lookup: CDR1 SGDLS, CDR2 YYNGEE. The CDR3 has 15 residues. Trimming cost V 4 bases and J 4 bases; bases outside gene matches: 3. Drawing the rest from reference TRBV9 and TRBJ2-1, the complete variable domain is DSGVTQTPKHLITATGQRVTLRCSPRSGDLSVYWYQQSLDQGLQFLIQYYNGEERAKGNILERFSAQQFPDLHSELNLSSLELGDSALYFCASSQTSGSYNEQFFGPGTRLTVL.

The chain combines TRBV10-3 with TRBJ1-2; D gene uncertain. Trimming shortened V by 2 bases and J by 2 bases, and 9 bases separated the two germline ends. Germline CDR1 ENHRY, CDR2 SYGVKD. The CDR3 totals 14 residues. The CDR3 DNA reads TGTGCCATCAGTGAGCAGAGTGGGAACTATGGCTACACCTTC. It is translated as CAISEQSGNYGYTF.

The genes are TRBV5-6 and TRBJ1-2; 9 bases fit TRBD1. From germline, CDR1 is SGHDT and CDR2 YYEEEE. The CDR3 is made up of 15 amino acids. Trimming removed 5 bases from V and 8 bases from J; junction bases left unmatched: 13. CDR3 loop: CASSLTRGTGFGYTF. Written as DNA, the CDR3 is TGTGCCAGCAGTTTGACCCGGGGGACAGGGTTCGGCTACACCTTC.

The chain joins TRBV28 to TRBJ2-2, with D possibly being TRBD2 (6 bases). CDR3 length: 16 residues. Trimming pared 10 bases from V and 0 bases from J, leaving 18 bases between. Germline lookup yields CDR1 MDHEN and CDR2 SYDVKM. The CDR3 loop reads CATEGGAVANTGELFF. The CDR3 bases are TGTGCCACAGAGGGAGGAGCAGTCGCGAACACCGGGGAGCTGTTTTTT. The full variable domain, with the rest looked up from reference TRBV28 and TRBJ2-2, is DVKVTQSSRYLVKRTGEKVFLECVQDMDHENMFWYRQDPGLGLRLIYFSYDVKMKEKGDIPEGYSVSREKKERFSLILESASTNQTSMYLCATEGGAVANTGELFFGEGSRLTVL.

The chain employs TRBV6-6 and TRBJ2-2; D is uncertain. Trimming took off 7 bases at V and 1 base at J, with 7 bases between the two ends. Germline CDR1 is MNHNY and CDR2 is SVGAGI (reference sequence). This CDR3 is built from 13 residues. For the CDR3, the DNA is TGTGCCAGCACGGTTTGGAACACCGGGGAGCTGTTTTTT. As protein: CASTVWNTGELFF.

V gene TRBV19 combines with J gene TRBJ1-2; 7 nucleotides align to TRBD1. CDR1 LNHDA and CDR2 SQIVND come from the germline V gene (reference sequence). V shed 0 bases, J shed 5 bases, and the junction held 6 bases outside the gene matches. The CDR3 loop spans 15 amino acids. CDR3 loop: CASSIEGRGGYGYTF. The CDR3 DNA follows: TGTGCCAGTAGTATAGAAGGCAGGGGGGGTTATGGCTACACCTTC.

The V gene is TRBV7-9, the J gene TRBJ1-2; unclear D gene. Trimming took off 2 bases at V and 7 bases at J, with 17 bases between the two ends. Per the germline V gene, CDR1 is SEHNR and CDR2 is FQNEAQ (reference sequence). The CDR3 consists of 15 residues. CDR3 region: CASSLSGGPRSGYTF. The CDR3 DNA reads TGTGCCAGCAGCTTATCGGGCGGCCCGCGGTCTGGCTACACCTTC.

This chain joins TRBV6-5 and TRBJ2-6; possibly TRBD1 for D (6 bases). CDR3 size: 16 residues. Germline CDR1 is MNHEY and CDR2 is SVGAGI. Between the trimmed V and J ends, which lost 0 bases and 0 bases, there was a span of 6 bases. The DNA for the CDR3 is TGTGCCAGCAGTTACTCCAGGGGCTCTGGGGCCAACGTCCTGACTTTC. Encoded protein: CASSYSRGSGANVLTF.

The chain recombines TRBV30 with TRBJ1-6; D is unclear. From germline, CDR1 is GTSNPN and CDR2 SVGIG (reference sequence). This CDR3 region has 15 residues. V dropped 0 bases and J dropped 15 bases, with 21 bases sitting between them. For the CDR3, the DNA is TGTGCCTGGAGTGTAGCCGGGATAGGAGTCGCAGTCCTCCACTTT. This gives the protein CAWSVAGIGVAVLHF.

The chain carries TRBV6-5 and TRBJ2-1, with 8 bases matching TRBD1. The V gene end was trimmed by 8 bases and the J gene end by 4 bases; junction bases not matched to a gene: 4. This CDR3 is 13 amino acids long. Germline assignment: CDR1 MNHEY and CDR2 SVGAGI. As DNA, the CDR3 is TGTGCCAGCGGAGGACAGGGTTACAATGAGCAGTTCTTC. It yields the protein CASGGQGYNEQFF.

The chain couples TRBV9 to TRBJ2-5, with D tentatively TRBD1 (6 bases). V dropped 3 bases and J dropped 5 bases, with 11 bases sitting between them. Germline lookup yields CDR1 SGDLS and CDR2 YYNGEE. The CDR3 is 13 residues long. CDR3: CASSETGFETQYF. CDR3 DNA sequence: TGTGCCAGCAGCGAAACAGGGTTCGAGACCCAGTACTTC.